This T cell receptor beta chain emerged from a study of blood T cells in healthy people across ages. Alongside a J-beta primer mix, a sample-barcoded 5' primer served in a second PCR lasting roughly 6 to 12 cycles. From the 5' RACE reads, TCRdb called clonotypes with MiXCR, one entry per CDR3 protein. The sample comprises some 880,000 distinct CDR3 sequences, under 40% of which are singletons, and roughly 13% rests with the top ten. Germline V gene lookup returns CDR1 SEHNR and CDR2 FQNEAQ (reference sequence). V lost 5 bases, J lost 0 bases, and 10 bases lay in between. This CDR3 is 14 amino acids long. This clonotype turned up a few times.

This chain connects TRBV7-9 to TRBJ2-5; D gene uncertain. The receptor comes from a man younger than 35 in good health. The sequenced sample was blood. The CDR3 DNA reads as TGTGCCAGCAGCACCAGGACGGACCAAGAGACCCAGTACTTC. Amino acids: CASSTRTDQETQYF.